This is a list of T cell receptor beta chains from one sample in a study of shared clonotypes between healthy human individuals. The method was immunoSEQ multiplex PCR; TCRdb's version includes in-frame clones alone and lacks a portion of them. The sample consists of some 2 million clones, approximately 95% of them appearing once. Material: naive CD4+ T cells sorted from blood. The receptors come from a man aged 18 to 29 in good health. The CDR3 runs from the conserved cysteine through the conserved F or W. The order of the fields is D gene, clone size, J gene, V gene, CDR3 DNA, CDR3 protein. The D gene is left open where the match is weak. Expanded clones get a size class; other rows say once, few or many, or leave the size out.

d_call: .; clone_size: .; j_call: TRBJ2-3; v_call: TRBV2; cdr3_nt: TGTGCCAGCAGTCGGAACACAGATACGCAGTATTTT; cdr3_aa: CASSRNTDTQYF
d_call: .; clone_size: .; j_call: TRBJ2-3; v_call: TRBV5-4; cdr3_nt: TGTGCCAGCAGCTTGGACGGCGGGAGCACAGATACGCAGTATTTT; cdr3_aa: CASSLDGGSTDTQYF
d_call: TRBD1; clone_size: .; j_call: TRBJ1-1; v_call: TRBV6-5; cdr3_nt: TGTGCCAGCAGTCCTACAGGGGGCGTCACTGAAGCTTTCTTT; cdr3_aa: CASSPTGGVTEAFF
d_call: .; clone_size: .; j_call: TRBJ1-1; v_call: TRBV6-5; cdr3_nt: TGTGCCAGCAGTTACCCGTCCGGGTCGGAAGCTTTCTTT; cdr3_aa: CASSYPSGSEAFF
d_call: TRBD1; clone_size: .; j_call: TRBJ1-5; v_call: TRBV19; cdr3_nt: TGTGCCAGTAGTATTCTGGGGACAGGGTATCAGCCCCAGCATTTT; cdr3_aa: CASSILGTGYQPQHF
d_call: .; clone_size: .; j_call: TRBJ1-2; v_call: TRBV30; cdr3_nt: TGTGCCTGGACCTCTCCGTGGGGGGTAGAAGGCTACACCTTC; cdr3_aa: CAWTSPWGVEGYTF
d_call: .; clone_size: .; j_call: TRBJ2-7; v_call: TRBV30; cdr3_nt: TGTGCCTGGAGTGTGCTTAGGTTTCGCGAGCAGTACTTC; cdr3_aa: CAWSVLRFREQYF
d_call: TRBD1; clone_size: .; j_call: TRBJ2-3; v_call: TRBV5-1; cdr3_nt: TGCGCCAGCAGCTTCACCCAGGGGGTCCGATATACGCAGTATTTT; cdr3_aa: CASSFTQGVRYTQYF
d_call: TRBD2; clone_size: .; j_call: TRBJ2-7; v_call: TRBV15; cdr3_nt: TGTGCCACCAGCAGTGGTGGAGCGGGGTTCATCTACGAGCAGTACTTC; cdr3_aa: CATSSGGAGFIYEQYF
d_call: TRBD1; clone_size: .; j_call: TRBJ1-2; v_call: TRBV4-1; cdr3_nt: TGCGCCAGCAGCCTCAGGGACAGGGGGGCCTATGGCTACACCTTC; cdr3_aa: CASSLRDRGAYGYTF
d_call: .; clone_size: .; j_call: TRBJ2-5; v_call: TRBV11-2; cdr3_nt: TGTGCCAGCAGCTTAGATCTGGGCTGGGGCGAGACCCAGTACTTC; cdr3_aa: CASSLDLGWGETQYF
d_call: .; clone_size: .; j_call: TRBJ2-2; v_call: TRBV10-3; cdr3_nt: TGTGCCATCAGTGAGTCGATTATGGCCGGGGAGCTGTTTTTT; cdr3_aa: CAISESIMAGELFF
d_call: .; clone_size: .; j_call: TRBJ1-1; v_call: TRBV28; cdr3_nt: TGTGCCAGCAGATCGTCGGGGAACACTGAAGCTTTCTTT; cdr3_aa: CASRSSGNTEAFF
d_call: TRBD1; clone_size: .; j_call: TRBJ2-7; v_call: TRBV5-4; cdr3_nt: TGTGCCAGCAGCCAAACCGGGACAGCCTTCGACGAGCAGTACTTC; cdr3_aa: CASSQTGTAFDEQYF
d_call: .; clone_size: .; j_call: TRBJ1-4; v_call: TRBV9; cdr3_nt: TGTGCCAGCAGCCCACAGGTTACTAATGAAAAACTGTTTTTT; cdr3_aa: CASSPQVTNEKLFF
d_call: .; clone_size: .; j_call: TRBJ1-4; v_call: TRBV5-1; cdr3_nt: TGCGCCAGCAGCTTATCCCTAGTTGCAACTAATGAAAAACTGTTTTTT; cdr3_aa: CASSLSLVATNEKLFF
d_call: .; clone_size: .; j_call: TRBJ2-3; v_call: TRBV6-1; cdr3_nt: TGTGCCAGCAGTAACCAGGGGCTATACACAGATACGCAGTATTTT; cdr3_aa: CASSNQGLYTDTQYF
d_call: .; clone_size: .; j_call: TRBJ1-1; v_call: TRBV7-9; cdr3_nt: TGTGCCAGCAGCGGGCTCACTGAAGCTTTCTTT; cdr3_aa: CASSGLTEAFF
d_call: .; clone_size: once; j_call: TRBJ2-7; v_call: TRBV5-4; cdr3_nt: TGTGCCAGCAGCTTGGAGGGTGGCGTCCGCGAGCAGTACTTC; cdr3_aa: CASSLEGGVREQYF
d_call: TRBD2; clone_size: once; j_call: TRBJ2-7; v_call: TRBV4-1; cdr3_nt: TGCGCCAGCAGCCAAGATGTACTAGCGCACACCTACGAGCAGTACTTC; cdr3_aa: CASSQDVLAHTYEQYF
d_call: TRBD1; clone_size: once; j_call: TRBJ1-5; v_call: TRBV6-5; cdr3_nt: TGTGCCAGCAGCCCGACAGGGTTACAGCCCCAGCATTTT; cdr3_aa: CASSPTGLQPQHF
d_call: .; clone_size: once; j_call: TRBJ2-7; v_call: TRBV19; cdr3_nt: TGTGCCAGTAGTAGGGACGGGACCTCCTACGAGCAGTACTTC; cdr3_aa: CASSRDGTSYEQYF
d_call: TRBD1; clone_size: .; j_call: TRBJ2-2; v_call: TRBV2; cdr3_nt: TGTGCCAGCAGGGGACAGGCGCCGAACACCGGGGAGCTGTTTTTT; cdr3_aa: CASRGQAPNTGELFF
d_call: TRBD2; clone_size: few; j_call: TRBJ2-5; v_call: TRBV5-8; cdr3_nt: TGTGCCAGCAGCCCATGGACTAGCGGGAGCGAGACCCAGTACTTC; cdr3_aa: CASSPWTSGSETQYF
d_call: .; clone_size: .; j_call: TRBJ2-1; v_call: TRBV11-2; cdr3_nt: TGTGCCAGCAGCTTAGGCGGGGTCTCCTACAATGAGCAGTTCTTC; cdr3_aa: CASSLGGVSYNEQFF
d_call: TRBD1; clone_size: .; j_call: TRBJ1-2; v_call: TRBV6-1; cdr3_nt: TGTGCCAGCAGTTGGGACAGGGGACCAGTTGGCTACACCTTC; cdr3_aa: CASSWDRGPVGYTF
d_call: .; clone_size: .; j_call: TRBJ1-5; v_call: TRBV27; cdr3_nt: TGTGCCAGCGGCAGGGCTAGCAATCAGCCCCAGCATTTT; cdr3_aa: CASGRASNQPQHF
d_call: TRBD2; clone_size: .; j_call: TRBJ2-3; v_call: TRBV5-1; cdr3_nt: TGCGCCAGCCGGACTAGACCCACAGATACGCAGTATTTT; cdr3_aa: CASRTRPTDTQYF
d_call: .; clone_size: .; j_call: TRBJ1-3; v_call: TRBV30; cdr3_nt: TGTGCCTGGAGTAAGCCCCCCACCATATATTTT; cdr3_aa: CAWSKPPTIYF
d_call: .; clone_size: .; j_call: TRBJ1-1; v_call: TRBV7-2; cdr3_nt: TGTGCCAGCAGCTCCTTTCCAGGTGGCCGGTGGGGTGAAGCTTTCTTT; cdr3_aa: CASSSFPGGRWGEAFF
d_call: .; clone_size: .; j_call: TRBJ1-1; v_call: TRBV20-1; cdr3_nt: TGTCAAGGACACCTGAACACTGAAGCTTTCTTT; cdr3_aa: CQGHLNTEAFF
d_call: .; clone_size: .; j_call: TRBJ1-2; v_call: TRBV7-8; cdr3_nt: TGTGCCAGCAGCTTGGGGCGGATCTATGGCTACACCTTC; cdr3_aa: CASSLGRIYGYTF
d_call: .; clone_size: .; j_call: TRBJ1-1; v_call: TRBV10-2; cdr3_nt: TGCGCCAGCAGGATGACAGGTGCACTGAACACTGAAGCTTTCTTT; cdr3_aa: CASRMTGALNTEAFF
d_call: TRBD1; clone_size: .; j_call: TRBJ1-2; v_call: TRBV4-2; cdr3_nt: TGTGCCAGCAGCCAAGATGGGACAGGGGGCTATGATGGCTACACCTTC; cdr3_aa: CASSQDGTGGYDGYTF
d_call: .; clone_size: .; j_call: TRBJ2-7; v_call: TRBV7-2; cdr3_nt: TGTGCCAGCAGCTTAGCAGGACATAACTACGAGCAGTACTTC; cdr3_aa: CASSLAGHNYEQYF
d_call: TRBD1; clone_size: once; j_call: TRBJ2-6; v_call: TRBV9; cdr3_nt: TGTGCCAGCAGCGCAGAACCGGGACAGGGGGCGATTGGGGCCAACGTCCTGACTTTC; cdr3_aa: CASSAEPGQGAIGANVLTF
d_call: .; clone_size: .; j_call: TRBJ1-2; v_call: TRBV10-3; cdr3_nt: TGTGCCATCAGTGGGTGGGACTCTCGCTCCTTCGGCTACACCTTC; cdr3_aa: CAISGWDSRSFGYTF
d_call: TRBD1; clone_size: .; j_call: TRBJ1-6; v_call: TRBV5-7; cdr3_nt: TGTGCCAGCAGCTTGGCGGACAGGCCAAATTCACCCCTCCACTTT; cdr3_aa: CASSLADRPNSPLHF
d_call: .; clone_size: .; j_call: TRBJ2-1; v_call: TRBV7-9; cdr3_nt: TGTGCCAGCAGCTTAGATGGCCTAGCTGCGGAGCAGTTCTTC; cdr3_aa: CASSLDGLAAEQFF
d_call: .; clone_size: .; j_call: TRBJ1-2; v_call: TRBV27; cdr3_nt: TGTGCCAGCAGTTTATCGGACGGCTTTGGAGGCTACACCTTC; cdr3_aa: CASSLSDGFGGYTF
d_call: TRBD1; clone_size: .; j_call: TRBJ1-1; v_call: TRBV27; cdr3_nt: TGTGCCAGCAGTTTAACAAGACAGGGGGGGACTGAAGCTTTCTTT; cdr3_aa: CASSLTRQGGTEAFF
d_call: TRBD1; clone_size: .; j_call: TRBJ1-2; v_call: TRBV7-2; cdr3_nt: TGTGCCAGCAGCTTAGTAAGCGCAGGGGGAGGCGGCTACACCTTC; cdr3_aa: CASSLVSAGGGGYTF
d_call: TRBD2; clone_size: .; j_call: TRBJ2-7; v_call: TRBV4-3; cdr3_nt: TGCGCCAGCAGCCAAGCCCGGACTAGCGGCGCCTACGAGCAGTACTTC; cdr3_aa: CASSQARTSGAYEQYF
d_call: TRBD2; clone_size: .; j_call: TRBJ2-7; v_call: TRBV6-7; cdr3_nt: TGTGCCAGCGTCAAAGGACTCGGGGGGGCTTGCTACGAGCAGTACTTC; cdr3_aa: CASVKGLGGACYEQYF
d_call: TRBD1; clone_size: .; j_call: TRBJ1-1; v_call: TRBV11-2; cdr3_nt: TGTGCCAGCAGCGCGACACAGGGGGGTACTGAAGCTTTCTTT; cdr3_aa: CASSATQGGTEAFF
d_call: TRBD1; clone_size: .; j_call: TRBJ2-7; v_call: TRBV7-9; cdr3_nt: TGTGCCAGCAGCTGGGGACAGGCCTCCTACGAGCAGTACTTC; cdr3_aa: CASSWGQASYEQYF
d_call: TRBD2; clone_size: .; j_call: TRBJ2-3; v_call: TRBV5-4; cdr3_nt: TGTGCCAGCAGCTCTGGGGAGCTAGCGGCCCGCGTTACGCAGTATTTT; cdr3_aa: CASSSGELAARVTQYF
d_call: .; clone_size: .; j_call: TRBJ1-4; v_call: TRBV6-5; cdr3_nt: TGTGCCAGCAGTTACGCTCAGGCGAGGGAAAAACTGTTTTTT; cdr3_aa: CASSYAQAREKLFF
d_call: TRBD1; clone_size: .; j_call: TRBJ2-7; v_call: TRBV29-1; cdr3_nt: TGCAGCGTTGATGGACAGGGTGGCTACGAGCAGTACTTC; cdr3_aa: CSVDGQGGYEQYF